Below, 23 T cell receptor beta chains from the same sample are listed, as sequenced in a study of blood T cell repertoires in COVID-19. The assay was immunoSEQ multiplex PCR, and TCRdb's table has in-frame clones only and misses some. Here the sample spans 70,000 or so clones, around 91% being singletons. The material sequenced was peripheral blood. These receptors were collected from a human donor in a cohort sampled during active COVID-19.

V and J are TRBV6-5 and TRBJ1-1, with a possible D match to TRBD1 (5 bases). This CDR3 comprises 15 residues. Germline V gene lookup returns CDR1 MNHEY and CDR2 SVGAGI. V dropped 7 bases and J dropped 5 bases, with 20 bases sitting between them. The CDR3, as DNA: TGTGCCAGCAAACTAACGGCAGGGACTAATACTGAAGCTTTCTTT. Protein product: CASKLTAGTNTEAFF.

This chain uses TRBV7-2 with TRBJ2-7, with D perhaps TRBD2 (6 bases). Between the trimmed V and J ends, which lost 3 bases and 2 bases, there was a span of 8 bases. Germline CDR1 reads SGHTA; CDR2 reads FQGNSA. CDR3 length: 13 residues. As DNA, the CDR3 is TGTGCCAGCAGCTTCGGGGGTACCTACGAGCAGTACTTC. Its translation is CASSFGGTYEQYF. Complete variable domain (other parts from reference TRBV7-2 and TRBJ2-7): GAGVSQSPSNKVTEKGKDVELRCDPISGHTALYWYRQSLGQGLEFLIYFQGNSAPDKSGLPSDRFSAERTGGSVSTLTIQRTQQEDSAVYLCASSFGGTYEQYFGPGTRLTVT.

The chain is built from TRBV2 and TRBJ1-2; TRBD1 might be the D (6 bases). The CDR3 is made up of 13 amino acids. Germline V gene lookup returns CDR1 SNHLY and CDR2 FYNNEI. Trimming took off 7 bases at V and 4 bases at J, with 13 bases between the two ends. In DNA form, the CDR3 reads TGTGCCAGCACCCAACAGGGCCCCTATGGCTACACCTTC. The encoded protein is CASTQQGPYGYTF.

CDR3 region: CASSLMATGNRGYTF. As DNA, the CDR3 is TGTGCCAGCAGTTTAATGGCCACAGGGAATCGTGGCTACACCTTC. The chain uses TRBV28 and TRBJ1-2; D possibly corresponds to TRBD1 (6 bases). V was trimmed by 2 bases and J by 7 bases, leaving 17 bases between them. Looked up from germline, CDR1 is MDHEN and CDR2 is SYDVKM. CDR3 length: 15 amino acids.

This chain links TRBV29-1 with TRBJ1-2; 7 bases match TRBD1. In germline, CDR1 is SQVTM, CDR2 ANQGSEA. CDR3 length equals 13 residues. V lost 7 bases, J lost 2 bases, and 7 bases stayed unmatched. The CDR3 DNA reads as TGCAGCGCCACCGGGACAGCGAACTATGGCTACACCTTC. Amino acids: CSATGTANYGYTF.

The chain joins TRBV27 to TRBJ2-7, with a possible D match to TRBD2 (5 bases). CDR3 size: 17 residues. The germline CDR1 and CDR2 sequences are MNHEY and SMNVEV (reference sequence). With 1 base removed from V and 1 base from J, the gap between germline ends came to 17 bases. CDR3 loop: CASSLYGADEGSYEQYF. CDR3 DNA: TGTGCCAGCAGTTTATATGGCGCAGATGAGGGATCCTACGAGCAGTACTTC.

CDR3 coding DNA: TGTGCCGTGGACAGGGGGCTAAATTCACCCCTCCACTTT. Its protein is CAVDRGLNSPLHF. The chain couples TRBV28 to TRBJ1-6; TRBD1 aligns across 11 bases. The trim removed 11 bases at V and 7 bases at J, leaving 4 bases unmatched. Germline V CDR1 and CDR2: MDHEN, SYDVKM. The CDR3 spans 13 residues.

V usage is TRBV11-2 and J usage is TRBJ1-2; TRBD1 might be the D (6 bases). V was shortened by 0 bases and J by 4 bases, with 18 bases between the two germline ends. Germline V gives CDR1 SGHAT, CDR2 FQNNGV. This CDR3 comprises 17 residues. The CDR3 sequence is CASSLDSSGERGYGYTF. The CDR3 DNA follows: TGTGCCAGCAGCTTAGATAGCTCAGGGGAGCGAGGCTATGGCTACACCTTC.

This chain connects TRBV12-5 to TRBJ1-2; D gene unclear. In germline, CDR1 is LGHNT, CDR2 FRNRAP. The CDR3 is 14 amino acids. The ends were cut back, 2 bases at V and 4 bases at J, with 11 bases in the middle. The CDR3 nucleotides read TGTGCTAGTGGTTTGTGTCAGGCCTTCTATGGCTACACCTTC. Its protein is CASGLCQAFYGYTF.

The chain uses TRBV7-6 and TRBJ1-1, with 8 bases matching TRBD1. After removal of 0 bases from V and 4 bases from J, the junction contained 4 bases not matched to a gene. This CDR3 spans 15 amino acids. CDR1 and CDR2 from the germline V gene are SGHVS and FNYEAQ. CDR3 nucleotide sequence: TGTGCCAGCAGCTTAGCCGGGACAGGAGCCACTGAAGCTTTCTTT. It specifies CASSLAGTGATEAFF.

This rearrangement joins TRBV5-1 to TRBJ1-1; D unclear. There are 15 residues in the CDR3. The V end lost 0 bases, the J end lost 0 bases, and 9 bases lay between the germline ends. The germline V gene has CDR1 SGHRS and CDR2 YFSETQ. CDR3 residues: CASSLGGSLNTEAFF. For the CDR3, the DNA is TGCGCCAGCAGCTTGGGCGGGAGCCTGAACACTGAAGCTTTCTTT.

This chain uses TRBV7-9 with TRBJ2-7; weak D call: TRBD2 (5 bases). CDR3 size: 12 residues. The ends were cut back, 2 bases at V and 5 bases at J, with 7 bases in the middle. The germline V gene encodes CDR1 SEHNR and CDR2 FQNEAQ (reference sequence). CDR3 residues: CASSLTGNEQYF. The DNA of the CDR3 is TGTGCCAGCAGCTTAACGGGGAACGAGCAGTACTTC.

V gene TRBV6-5 combines with J gene TRBJ2-7; 7 bases are shared with TRBD1. Germline CDR1 is MNHEY and CDR2 is SVGAGI. The CDR3 covers 16 residues. Trimming at V came to 2 bases and at J to 5 bases, leaving 12 bases not matched to a gene. CDR3 coding DNA: TGTGCCAGCAGTTACGAGGTGACAGGGATCATCAACGAGCAGTACTTC. This sequence encodes CASSYEVTGIINEQYF.

The DNA for the CDR3 is TGTGCCAGCAGGAAGAGACTAGTAACGGAGACCCAGTACTTC. Translating it yields CASRKRLVTETQYF. The J gene is TRBJ2-5, the V gene TRBV5-6; TRBD2 is a possible D gene (6 bases). The CDR3 has 14 amino acids. V was trimmed by 5 bases and J by 5 bases, leaving 16 bases between them. Germline assignment: CDR1 SGHDT and CDR2 YYEEEE.

The chain combines TRBV6-6 with TRBJ1-5; 10 nucleotides line up with TRBD1. The junction had 15 bases not matched to a gene; V was cut back by 5 bases and J by 2 bases. Germline-derived CDR1 and CDR2 are MNHNY and SVGAGI (reference sequence). This CDR3 comprises 19 residues. CDR3 sequence: CASSLHRDRGCMGNQPQHF. CDR3 nucleotide sequence: TGTGCCAGCAGTCTTCACCGGGACAGGGGATGCATGGGCAATCAGCCCCAGCATTTT.

The chain couples TRBV30 to TRBJ2-6, with a tentative D call TRBD1 (5 bases). Per germline, CDR1 GTSNPN and CDR2 SVGIG (reference sequence). V lost 2 bases and J 3 bases, leaving 20 bases between the germline ends. The CDR3 is 18 residues long. The CDR3 nucleotides read TGTGCCTGGAGTCCTCTCCCCGCAGGGTGGGGTGGGGCCAACGTCCTGACTTTC. Translation: CAWSPLPAGWGGANVLTF.

The rearrangement links TRBV27 to TRBJ1-2, with D possibly being TRBD1 (5 bases). The CDR3 length is 13 residues. The V and J ends lost 8 bases and 8 bases respectively, with 18 bases between them. The germline V gene encodes CDR1 MNHEY and CDR2 SMNVEV (reference sequence). CDR3 sequence: CASGRGGVSGYTF. The CDR3 region has the DNA TGTGCCAGCGGAAGGGGTGGGGTTTCCGGCTACACCTTC.

This chain links TRBV14 with TRBJ1-1, with a possible D match to TRBD1 (5 bases). V lost 4 bases and J 1 base, leaving 13 bases between the germline ends. Per the germline V gene, CDR1 is SGHDN and CDR2 is FVKESK. This CDR3 is built from 15 residues. CDR3 DNA: TGTGCCAGCAGCCTCATGCACAGGCGGAACACTGAAGCTTTCTTT. Amino acid sequence: CASSLMHRRNTEAFF.

The chain recombines TRBV3-1 (or the pseudogene TRBV3-2) with TRBJ2-7, with 7 bases that match TRBD2. The CDR3 runs 13 residues. The V gene's germline CDR1 is LGHDT and CDR2 YNNKEL (reference sequence). Trimming took 3 bases from V and 4 from J; bases not matched to a gene: 3. The CDR3 nucleotides are TGTGCCAGCAGCCACGGACTAGTTTACGAGCAGTACTTC. This sequence encodes CASSHGLVYEQYF.

This clone was observed a single time. The chain couples TRBV5-1 to TRBJ2-1; D is possibly TRBD1 (6 bases). The CDR3 spans 12 residues. CDR1 and CDR2 (germline): SGHRS, YFSETQ. The V end was cut by 2 bases, the J end by 9 bases, with 9 bases between. The DNA of the CDR3 is TGCGCCAGCAGCTTAGGGACAAGTGAGCAGTTCTTC. It yields the protein CASSLGTSEQFF.

This chain uses TRBV5-1 with TRBJ1-2, with D perhaps TRBD1 (6 bases). The CDR3 runs 14 residues. CDR1 and CDR2 from the germline V gene are SGHRS and YFSETQ. The V and J ends lost 3 bases and 7 bases respectively, with 16 bases between them. The CDR3 protein is CASSSYDRLGGYTF. CDR3 sequence (DNA): TGCGCCAGCAGCTCTTATGACAGGCTCGGTGGCTACACCTTC.

This chain links TRBV5-4 with TRBJ1-1; a possible D gene is TRBD1 (5 bases). Germline CDR1 SGHNT, CDR2 YYREEE (reference sequence). V lost 1 base to trimming and J lost 4 bases, with 20 bases between them. The CDR3 spans 17 residues. The chain's CDR3 is CASSLLPVRVNSTEAFF. The CDR3, as DNA: TGTGCCAGCAGCTTGCTCCCTGTCAGGGTCAACTCCACTGAAGCTTTCTTT. Full variable domain (rest looked up from reference TRBV5-4 and TRBJ1-1): ETGVTQSPTHLIKTRGQQVTLRCSSQSGHNTVSWYQQALGQGPQFIFQYYREEENGRGNFPPRFSGLQFPNYSSELNVNALELDDSALYLCASSLLPVRVNSTEAFFGQGTRLTVV.

The chain carries TRBV4-1 and TRBJ2-7; TRBD1 agrees at 7 bases. Germline CDR1 is MGHRA and CDR2 is YSYEKL. The length of the CDR3 is 14 residues. With V trimmed by 4 bases and J by 0 bases, 3 bases remained unmatched. For the CDR3, the DNA is TGCGCCAGCAGCCTACAGGGGAGCTCCTACGAGCAGTACTTC. Protein: CASSLQGSSYEQYF.